These T cell receptor beta chains were read from a single sample in a study of CD8 T cells in Susac syndrome. TCRdb processed the immunoSEQ multiplex PCR reads anew with MiXCR; each CDR3 protein has one entry. The sample carries 300,000 to 350,000 distinct CDR3 sequences, about 92% recorded once. The sequenced sample consisted of CD4+ T cells from PBMCs. These receptors all come from a human donor with multiple sclerosis. Each CDR3 is given with its conserved first and last residue. The D gene is left open where the match is weak. Size is omitted from some rows. Given values are once, few, many or a class for expanded clones.

TRBJ1-1	TRBV11-2	TRBD1	15	-	TGTGCCAGCAGCCAAAGACAGGGGTTGAACACTGAAGCTTTCTTT	CASSQRQGLNTEAFF
TRBJ1-2	TRBV30	-	12	-	TGTGCCTGGAGTGTCGGGGAAGGGGGCTACACCTTC	CAWSVGEGGYTF
TRBJ2-1	TRBV7-8	-	16	-	TGTGCCAGCAGTCCCACAAGAGCCCCCTCGGATTTGGGGCAGTTCTTC	CASSPTRAPSDLGQFF
TRBJ2-3	TRBV5-1	-	14	-	TGCGCCAGCAGCTGGACCCGAGACACAGATACGCAGTATTTT	CASSWTRDTDTQYF
TRBJ2-7	TRBV6-5	-	14	-	TGTGCCAGCAGTTACGGCGGAGGGGTCGGCGAGCAGTACTTC	CASSYGGGVGEQYF
TRBJ1-5	TRBV28	-	12	-	TGTGCCACCAAAGGAAACAATCAGCCCCAGCATTTT	CATKGNNQPQHF
TRBJ2-1	TRBV30	-	14	-	TGTGCCTGGAGTGATCCTCCTAGAAACAATGAGCAGTTCTTC	CAWSDPPRNNEQFF
TRBJ1-2	TRBV5-4	-	16	once	TGTGCCAGCAGCTTGGCTATCTCGGCAGGCAACTATGGCTACACCTTC	CASSLAISAGNYGYTF
TRBJ1-4	TRBV15	-	14	-	TGTGCCACCTCAGGCTTTGCAACTAATGAAAAACTGTTTTTT	CATSGFATNEKLFF
TRBJ2-2	TRBV5-4	-	15	-	TGTGCCAGCAGCCTCATCGGGCGGGACACCGGGGAGCTGTTTTTT	CASSLIGRDTGELFF
TRBJ1-5	TRBV7-2	-	12	few	TGTGCCAGCAGCTTTAGCAATCAGCCCCAGCATTTT	CASSFSNQPQHF
TRBJ2-3	TRBV7-2	-	16	-	TGTGCCAGCAGCTTAATGGGGGACCCTAGCACAGATACGCAGTATTTT	CASSLMGDPSTDTQYF
TRBJ1-2	TRBV9	-	15	-	TGTGCCAGCAGCCCACGAACTACAGGGCGAGGCGGCTACACCTTC	CASSPRTTGRGGYTF
TRBJ2-1	TRBV19	-	12	-	TGTGCCAGTAGTATCCTAGACTCTGAGCAGTTCTTC	CASSILDSEQFF
TRBJ2-7	TRBV19	TRBD2	14	-	TGTGCCAGTAGCGAGACTAGCGGGGACTACGAGCAGTACTTC	CASSETSGDYEQYF
TRBJ2-1	TRBV20-1	TRBD2	16	-	TGCAGTGCTAGAGGCGGGACTAGCGGGAGAGCGAATGAGCAGTTCTTC	CSARGGTSGRANEQFF
TRBJ1-1	TRBV6-5	-	15	-	TGTGCCAGCAGTCCAATACAGTTAATGAACACTGAAGCTTTCTTT	CASSPIQLMNTEAFF
TRBJ2-1	TRBV30	TRBD2	14	-	TGTGCCTGGAGAGGTCGCGGGGGTTACAATGAGCAGTTCTTC	CAWRGRGGYNEQFF
TRBJ1-6	TRBV9	-	15	-	TGTGCCAGCAGCCCAGCCCAGGGGCGGGATTCACCCCTCCACTTT	CASSPAQGRDSPLHF
TRBJ2-3	TRBV12-3/TRBV12-4	TRBD2	14	once	TGTGCCAGCGGTTCTAGCGGGGGCACAGATACGCAGTATTTT	CASGSSGGTDTQYF
TRBJ1-2	TRBV20-1	TRBD1	13	once	TGCAGTGCTAGTGCCGACAGGGCCTATGGCTACACCTTC	CSASADRAYGYTF
TRBJ2-3	TRBV7-9	TRBD1	15	-	TGTGCCAGCAGCTTACAGGGGGCCGTCACAGATACGCAGTATTTT	CASSLQGAVTDTQYF
TRBJ2-7	TRBV12-3/TRBV12-4	-	14	-	TGTGCCAGCACCCAACCCGGGATCGCCTACGAGCAGTACTTC	CASTQPGIAYEQYF
TRBJ1-4	TRBV7-9	-	15	-	TGTGCCAGCAGCATCTGGATTGCAACTAATGAAAAACTGTTTTTT	CASSIWIATNEKLFF
TRBJ2-5	TRBV6-1	TRBD1	16	-	TGTGCCAGCAGATTTGCTTGGGACAGGGCCCAAGAGACCCAGTACTTC	CASRFAWDRAQETQYF
TRBJ2-1	TRBV2	TRBD2	15	-	TGTGCCAGCAGTACTAGCGGGGGGGCCTACAATGAGCAGTTCTTC	CASSTSGGAYNEQFF
TRBJ2-6	TRBV30	-	12	-	TGTGCCTCTCCTATTGGGGCCAACGTCCTGACTTTC	CASPIGANVLTF
TRBJ2-7	TRBV3-1	-	13	-	TGTGCCAGCAGCCAAGTTAGCCTCGCGGAGCAGTACTTC	CASSQVSLAEQYF
TRBJ2-1	TRBV18	TRBD2	14	-	TGTGCCAGCTCACCGAGCTGGGAGGGGAATGAGCAGTTCTTC	CASSPSWEGNEQFF
TRBJ2-6	TRBV7-9	-	17	-	TGTGCCAGCAGCTTGACGACCCACAGGGCTGGGGCCAACGTCCTGACTTTC	CASSLTTHRAGANVLTF
TRBJ2-2	TRBV4-3	TRBD1	18	once	TGCGCCAGCAGCCAAGGTCCGGCGGGACAGGGGAACACCGGGGAGCTGTTTTTT	CASSQGPAGQGNTGELFF
TRBJ1-2	TRBV6-5	TRBD1	14	once	TGTGCCAGCAGATCTGACAGGGTGACGTGGGGCTACACCTTC	CASRSDRVTWGYTF
TRBJ2-7	TRBV20-1	-	13	-	TGCAGTGCTAGCCAGATAGGGGGAAGCGAGCAGTACTTC	CSASQIGGSEQYF